In its sample, the clone carrying this T cell receptor beta chain was seen a few times. Its specificity is unknown. The time point denotes: newly diagnosed GD, antithyroid drugs for less than 3 months. RNA from PBMCs was the source of the TCR library. Per American Thyroid Association guidelines, Graves' disease was diagnosed. A volume of roughly 9.9 milliliters of peripheral blood was collected in EDTA tubes. Germline values: CDR1 MNHEY, CDR2 SVGEGT. V lost 5 bases to trimming and J lost 3 bases, with 11 bases between them. CDR3 length: 15 amino acids. Libraries of TCR beta came from iRepertoire HTBI primers plus Arm-PCR of CDR3 regions. MiXCR was run by TCRdb on the multiplex PCR reads, yielding one entry per CDR3 protein. The profile shows some 250,000 distinct CDR3 sequences, around 20% of them singletons. The sample belongs to a study of regulatory T cells in long-lasting Graves disease. The study's findings and limits: Sample size was small, which may have lowered accuracy. The study found TRBV28, TRBJ1-2 and TRBJ2-5 favored in persistent disease.

This material consisted of peripheral blood mononuclear cells (PBMCs), taken at new diagnosis, from a patient treated with antithyroid drugs. This chain uses TRBV6-2 or TRBV6-3 with TRBJ2-6, with D possibly being TRBD2 (6 bases). The clonotype was recovered from a female donor with Graves disease. In DNA, the CDR3 is TGTGCCAGCAGTACGGAGGGTTATGGGGCCAACGTCCTGACTTTC. Translating gives CASSTEGYGANVLTF.